These T cell receptor beta chains were read from a single sample in a study of post-analysis software for immune sequencing data. Each CDR3 protein gets one entry after TCRdb re-called the PCR reads with MiXCR. The sample carries roughly 870,000 distinct CDR3 sequences, approximately 57% recorded once. The specimen sequenced was blood. The receptor set was obtained from a girl aged 5-17 years with multiple sclerosis. The CDR3 runs from the conserved cysteine through the conserved F or W. The D gene is left open where the match is weak. The listing skips clone size in some rows; elsewhere it reads once, few, many or a size class.

D | length | J | size | V | CDR3 | DNA
. | 14 | TRBJ2-3 | . | TRBV12-3/TRBV12-4 | CASSRRAATDTQYF | TGTGCCAGCAGCAGACGAGCGGCCACAGATACGCAGTATTTT
. | 15 | TRBJ1-1 | . | TRBV6-1 | CASTSSVGGQGVTFF | TGTGCCAGCACCTCTTCGGTGGGGGGGCAAGGGGTAACTTTCTTT
. | 12 | TRBJ1-1 | . | TRBV7-2 | CASSTTGTQAFF | TGTGCCAGCAGCACGACCGGGACACAAGCTTTCTTT
. | 17 | TRBJ2-3 | . | TRBV7-9 | CASSFLGVTSSTDTQYF | TGTGCCAGCAGCTTTCTGGGTGTTACTAGCAGCACAGATACGCAGTATTTT
. | 21 | TRBJ2-1 | . | TRBV5-1 | CASSLALSGTGRTPFTNEQFF | TGCGCCAGCAGCTTGGCTCTGAGTGGGACCGGACGGACCCCCTTTACAAATGAGCAGTTCTTC
TRBD1 | 12 | TRBJ2-1 | . | TRBV29-1 | CSVLQGADEQFF | TGCAGCGTTCTTCAGGGGGCCGATGAGCAGTTCTTC
TRBD1 | 13 | TRBJ1-2 | few | TRBV20-1 | CSARPDRGRGYTF | TGCAGTGCTAGGCCTGACAGGGGGCGAGGCTACACCTTC
. | 13 | TRBJ1-1 | few | TRBV3-1 | CASRGRGGTEAFF | TGTGCCAGCAGGGGCAGGGGCGGCACTGAAGCTTTCTTT
TRBD1 | 15 | TRBJ2-1 | . | TRBV24-1 | CATSDIGTGYFEQFF | TGTGCCACCAGTGACATAGGGACAGGGTATTTCGAGCAGTTCTTC
. | 14 | TRBJ2-7 | . | TRBV11-2 | CASRPRGSSYEQYF | TGTGCCAGCAGACCCCGGGGTAGCTCCTACGAGCAGTACTTC
TRBD2 | 15 | TRBJ2-1 | . | TRBV7-9 | CASSLGSGGTHEQFF | TGTGCCAGCAGCTTAGGGTCGGGAGGGACACATGAGCAGTTCTTC
TRBD2 | 17 | TRBJ2-7 | . | TRBV9 | CASSVGSTPAGSYEQYF | TGTGCCAGCAGCGTAGGATCCACCCCAGCGGGATCCTACGAGCAGTACTTC
. | 14 | TRBJ2-6 | many | TRBV29-1 | CSVSTSSGANVLTF | TGCAGCGTTAGTACTAGCTCTGGGGCCAACGTCCTGACTTTC
TRBD1 | 14 | TRBJ1-2 | . | TRBV7-8 | CASSLEDRDYGYTF | TGTGCCAGCAGCTTGGAGGACAGGGACTATGGCTACACCTTC
TRBD1 | 14 | TRBJ1-5 | . | TRBV7-2 | CAIDRGILNQPQHF | TGTGCGATCGACAGGGGGATACTCAATCAGCCCCAGCATTTT
TRBD1 | 13 | TRBJ1-1 | . | TRBV29-1 | CSGSDRANTEAFF | TGCAGCGGTTCGGACAGGGCGAACACTGAAGCTTTCTTT
. | 13 | TRBJ1-2 | few | TRBV29-1 | CSVDGGTFYGYTF | TGCAGCGTTGATGGGGGTACTTTTTATGGCTACACCTTC
. | 16 | TRBJ2-1 | . | TRBV10-3 | CAISESTGAFYNEQFF | TGTGCCATCAGTGAGTCGACTGGGGCCTTTTACAATGAGCAGTTCTTC
. | 16 | TRBJ1-5 | . | TRBV4-1 | CASSQGYGFSNQPQHF | TGCGCCAGCAGCCAAGGGTATGGTTTCAGCAATCAGCCCCAGCATTTT
TRBD1 | 14 | TRBJ1-2 | . | TRBV9 | CASSVDDRAGGYTF | TGTGCCAGCAGCGTAGACGACAGGGCTGGCGGCTACACCTTC
TRBD2 | 15 | TRBJ2-1 | . | TRBV12-3/TRBV12-4 | CASSQLAGVGNEQFF | TGTGCCAGCAGTCAGCTAGCGGGAGTCGGAAATGAGCAGTTCTTC
TRBD2 | 14 | TRBJ2-5 | . | TRBV18 | CASSPLADQETQYF | TGTGCCAGCTCACCGCTAGCGGACCAAGAGACCCAGTACTTC
. | 16 | TRBJ2-6 | few | TRBV29-1 | CSVELSRDSGANVLTF | TGCAGCGTTGAATTATCCCGGGACTCTGGGGCCAACGTCCTGACTTTC
. | 18 | TRBJ2-7 | . | TRBV27 | CASSSLKGTRASYNEQYF | TGTGCCAGCAGTTCACTTAAAGGAACTAGGGCCTCCTACAATGAGCAGTACTTC
. | 10 | TRBJ2-5 | few | TRBV29-1 | CSVEDRAQYF | TGCAGCGTTGAAGATCGGGCCCAGTACTTC
. | 11 | TRBJ2-3 | . | TRBV7-9 | CASSSNPTQYF | TGTGCCAGCAGCTCTAACCCAACGCAGTATTTT
. | 16 | TRBJ1-2 | . | TRBV6-5 | CASSYSNLARWEGYTF | TGTGCCAGCAGTTACTCCAATCTTGCCCGGTGGGAGGGCTACACCTTC
. | 12 | TRBJ2-3 | . | TRBV20-1 | CSASLSTDTQYF | TGCAGTGCTAGCTTAAGCACAGATACGCAGTATTTT
. | 14 | TRBJ1-1 | . | TRBV29-1 | CSVLGLRGRVEAFF | TGCAGCGTTTTAGGCTTACGGGGTAGGGTTGAAGCTTTCTTT
TRBD1 | 14 | TRBJ2-7 | . | TRBV12-3/TRBV12-4 | CASRHRDRAHEQYF | TGTGCCAGCAGGCACCGGGACAGGGCCCACGAGCAGTACTTC
. | 12 | TRBJ2-2 | . | TRBV20-1 | CSGNMNTGELFF | TGCAGTGGGAACATGAACACCGGGGAGCTGTTTTTT
. | 14 | TRBJ1-2 | . | TRBV9 | CASSAIQGDYGYTF | TGTGCCAGCAGCGCAATCCAGGGAGACTATGGTTACACCTTC
TRBD2 | 14 | TRBJ2-7 | few | TRBV5-1 | CASSSPGLHYEQYF | TGCGCCAGCAGCTCCCCGGGACTACACTACGAGCAGTACTTC
. | 15 | TRBJ1-1 | . | TRBV5-6 | CASSFGLGLGPEAFF | TGTGCCAGCAGCTTTGGGCTCGGTTTGGGGCCTGAAGCTTTCTTT
. | 15 | TRBJ2-1 | . | TRBV25-1 | CASSGLAEGPGEQFF | TGTGCCAGCAGTGGACTCGCGGAGGGGCCTGGTGAGCAGTTCTTC
. | 14 | TRBJ1-5 | . | TRBV18 | CASSLSPGGQPQHF | TGTGCCAGCTCACTTTCCCCGGGTGGTCAGCCCCAGCATTTT
. | 13 | TRBJ1-1 | few | TRBV7-3 | CASSFSPNTEAFF | TGTGCCAGCAGCTTCTCTCCGAACACTGAAGCTTTCTTT
. | 11 | TRBJ1-2 | many | TRBV29-1 | CSVDGRDGYTF | TGCAGCGTTGACGGACGAGATGGCTACACCTTC
. | 13 | TRBJ1-2 | . | TRBV9 | CATAETGDYGYTF | TGTGCCACCGCTGAGACAGGAGACTATGGCTACACCTTC
TRBD2 | 14 | TRBJ2-4 | few | TRBV12-3/TRBV12-4 | CASSPLGLAGEQYF | TGTGCCAGCAGTCCCCTGGGACTAGCGGGTGAGCAGTACTTC
. | 14 | TRBJ2-1 | . | TRBV7-2 | CASSLFQRNNEQFF | TGTGCCAGCAGCTTATTCCAGCGCAACAATGAGCAGTTCTTC
TRBD1 | 13 | TRBJ1-2 | . | TRBV5-6 | CASSLQGGQGYTF | TGTGCCAGCAGCTTGCAAGGGGGCCAGGGCTACACCTTC
. | 16 | TRBJ2-1 | . | TRBV20-1 | CSARDPRGGGMNEQFF | TGCAGTGCTAGAGACCCGAGGGGGGGCGGTATGAATGAGCAGTTCTTC
TRBD1 | 15 | TRBJ1-4 | few | TRBV6-6 | CASSYRRTGDEKLFF | TGTGCCAGCAGTTATCGGAGGACAGGAGACGAAAAACTGTTTTTT
. | 14 | TRBJ1-6 | . | TRBV4-1 | CASSQPGPNSPLHF | TGCGCCAGCAGCCAGCCGGGACCTAATTCACCCCTCCACTTT
. | 14 | TRBJ1-2 | . | TRBV7-3 | CASSPIIAYYGYTF | TGTGCCAGCAGCCCCATCATCGCTTACTATGGCTACACCTTC
TRBD1 | 12 | TRBJ1-2 | . | TRBV29-1 | CSVRQGRYGYTF | TGCAGCGTTAGACAGGGGAGGTATGGCTACACCTTC
. | 14 | TRBJ1-4 | . | TRBV9 | CASSAAATNEKLFF | TGTGCCAGCAGCGCAGCCGCAACTAATGAAAAACTGTTTTTT
TRBD2 | 16 | TRBJ2-2 | . | TRBV20-1 | CSASPYSGEYTGELFF | TGCAGTGCTAGCCCGTATAGCGGGGAGTACACCGGGGAGCTGTTTTTT
. | 14 | TRBJ2-1 | . | TRBV29-1 | CSVVTGFSYNEQFF | TGCAGCGTTGTCACAGGGTTCTCCTACAATGAGCAGTTCTTC
TRBD1 | 14 | TRBJ2-5 | . | TRBV20-1 | CSASKITGESGQYF | TGCAGTGCTAGCAAAATCACAGGGGAATCGGGGCAGTACTTC
TRBD1 | 17 | TRBJ1-6 | . | TRBV6-6 | CASSTGTASSYNSPLHF | TGTGCCAGCAGTACAGGGACAGCGAGCTCCTATAATTCACCCCTCCACTTT